The 5 T cell receptor beta chains below were found in one sample sequenced in a study of blood T cells in healthy people across ages. Using a J-beta primer mix together with a sample-barcoded 5' primer, a second PCR was run for about 7 to 12 cycles. TCRdb re-analysed the 5' RACE reads in MiXCR, keeping a single row per CDR3 protein. Here the sample spans around 690,000 distinct CDR3 sequences, under 65% being singletons. What was sequenced was blood. The receptors come from a man aged 60-69 years in good health.

The V call is TRBV10-3, the J call TRBJ1-2; D uncertain. CDR1 ENHRY and CDR2 SYGVKD come from the germline V gene. Trimming left V 0 bases short and J 10 bases short, with 12 bases between. The CDR3 extends over 13 amino acids. The DNA for the CDR3 is TGTGCCATCAGTGAGTCCGGGCCCTCTACCTACACCTTC. Its protein is CAISESGPSTYTF.

This clonotype was detected only a few times. V and J are TRBV3-1 and TRBJ2-1, with D tentatively TRBD1 (5 bases). Trimming took 2 bases from V and 5 from J, leaving 10 bases between them. From germline, CDR1 is LGHDT and CDR2 YNNKEL (reference sequence). The CDR3 is made up of 14 amino acids. The CDR3 DNA sequence: TGTGCCAGCAGCCAAACCGACAGAAACAATGAGCAGTTCTTC. This gives the protein CASSQTDRNNEQFF.

This clonotype was seen more than once but under ten times. V usage is TRBV5-1 and J usage is TRBJ2-7; no clear D. Per germline, CDR1 SGHRS and CDR2 YFSETQ. The V end was cut by 5 bases, the J end by 0 bases, with 6 bases between. The CDR3 is 12 amino acids. The CDR3 loop reads CASRAASYEQYF. In nucleotides, the CDR3 is TGCGCCAGCAGGGCAGCCTCCTACGAGCAGTACTTC.

V usage is TRBV5-6 and J usage is TRBJ2-1, with TRBD2 as a possible D gene (6 bases). Trimming shortened V by 2 bases and J by 5 bases, and 17 bases separated the two germline ends. This CDR3 contains 16 residues. Germline V gene lookup returns CDR1 SGHDT and CDR2 YYEEEE. This chain's CDR3 is CASSFGAGRAHNEQFF. CDR3 nucleotides: TGTGCCAGCAGCTTCGGAGCGGGCAGGGCCCACAATGAGCAGTTCTTC. The variable domain in full, completed from reference TRBV5-6 and TRBJ2-1, reads DAGVTQSPTHLIKTRGQQVTLRCSPKSGHDTVSWYQQALGQGPQFIFQYYEEEERQRGNFPDRFSGHQFPNYSSELNVNALLLGDSALYLCASSFGAGRAHNEQFFGPGTRLTVL.

This clonotype was recorded a few times. J is TRBJ2-1 and V is TRBV6-1, with D hard to call. The CDR3 runs to 14 residues. CDR1 is MNHNS, CDR2 SASEGT, per germline. The V and J ends lost 6 bases and 0 bases respectively, with 9 bases between them. The CDR3 DNA follows: TGTGCCAGCAGCCCTTCCCGCTCCTACAATGAGCAGTTCTTC. It specifies CASSPSRSYNEQFF.